A single sample is the source of the 13 T cell receptor beta chains below, sequenced in a study of cytomegalovirus exposure and HLA in healthy donors. Primers: 60 Vbeta forward and 13 Jbeta reverse. The table came from immunoSEQ multiplex PCR; TCRdb's copy has only in-frame clones and leaves some out. Of about 88,000 clones detected, approximately 90% appear once; the ten largest clones hold under 2.5%. Sequencing used PBMCs. These receptors originate from a man aged 18 to 29 in good health and CMV-seronegative.

V and J are TRBV5-4 and TRBJ2-3; TRBD2 agrees at 10 bases. Per the germline V gene, CDR1 is SGHNT and CDR2 is YYREEE (reference sequence). The CDR3 consists of 13 residues. The junction had 4 bases not matched to a gene; V was cut back by 6 bases and J by 6 bases. CDR3 bases: TGTGCCAGCAACCTAGCGGGAGTGGATACGCAGTATTTT. Protein sequence: CASNLAGVDTQYF.

A remark on this clone: Other DNA sequences in this sample translate to the same CDR3. The chain couples TRBV18 to TRBJ1-1; tentatively, D is TRBD1 (5 bases). The CDR3 length is 13 residues. The germline V and J ends were trimmed by 3 bases and 1 base, with 6 bases remaining between them. CDR1 is KGHSH and CDR2 is LQKENI in the germline V gene. CDR3 DNA: TGTGCCAGCTCACCGGGGGGGAACACTGAAGCTTTCTTT. Its protein product is CASSPGGNTEAFF.

This chain uses TRBV28 with TRBJ2-3; TRBD2 matches at 8 bases. The ends lost 5 bases at V and 2 bases at J; junction bases unmatched: 12. The CDR3 totals 17 residues. Germline V gene lookup returns CDR1 MDHEN and CDR2 SYDVKM. As DNA, the CDR3 is TGTGCCAGCAGTCCAACGGGGGGGAGGGATGACACAGATACGCAGTATTTT. Protein product: CASSPTGGRDDTDTQYF.

The chain recombines TRBV28 with TRBJ1-2; TRBD1 matches 7 bases. Per germline, CDR1 MDHEN and CDR2 SYDVKM. The CDR3 spans 13 residues. The junction had 6 bases not matched to a gene; V was cut back by 7 bases and J by 4 bases. The CDR3 reads CASKTGVPYGYTF. In nucleotides, the CDR3 is TGTGCCAGCAAAACAGGGGTCCCCTATGGCTACACCTTC.

The chain couples TRBV30 to TRBJ2-5; D ambiguous. The J call may be incorrect, as the DNA end agrees better with TRBJ2-7. The germline CDR1 and CDR2 sequences are GTSNPN and SVGIG (reference sequence). The CDR3 runs 16 residues. The chain's CDR3 is CAWSLENKYLSYEQYF. The CDR3, as DNA: TGTGCCTGGAGTTTGGAGAATAAGTACCTCTCCTACGAGCAGTACTTC.

The rearrangement links TRBV19 to TRBJ2-3, with 12 bases identical to TRBD2. In germline, CDR1 is LNHDA, CDR2 SQIVND (reference sequence). This CDR3 region has 17 residues. V shed 4 bases, J shed 2 bases, and the junction held 7 bases outside the gene matches. The CDR3 region has the DNA TGTGCCAGTAGTACCCATGGACTAGCGGGGACCACAGATACGCAGTATTTT. It yields the protein CASSTHGLAGTTDTQYF.

The rearrangement uses TRBV5-5 and TRBJ1-1; 7 bases fit TRBD1. Losses at the gene ends were 4 bases for V and 0 bases for J; bases not matched to a gene: 6. The CDR3 sequence is 15 residues long. The V gene's germline CDR1 is SGHKS and CDR2 YYEKEE (reference sequence). The CDR3 region is CASSPGDRLNTEAFF. Written as DNA, the CDR3 is TGTGCCAGCAGCCCGGGGGACAGATTGAACACTGAAGCTTTCTTT.

This chain connects TRBV7-8 to TRBJ2-3; D remains ambiguous. The V end lost 1 base, the J end lost 2 bases, and 4 bases lay between the germline ends. The CDR3 sequence is 13 residues long. In germline, CDR1 is SGHVS, CDR2 FQNEAQ. CDR3 in amino acids: CASSLVSTDTQYF. The CDR3 DNA sequence: TGTGCCAGCAGCTTAGTCTCCACAGATACGCAGTATTTT.

This rearrangement joins TRBV6-5 to TRBJ1-2, with D possibly TRBD1 on 6 matching bases. Trimming took 6 bases from V and 3 from J, leaving 17 bases between them. From germline, CDR1 is MNHEY and CDR2 SVGAGI. The CDR3 contains 15 residues. The DNA for the CDR3 is TGTGCCAGCAGAAAAGACAGGTCACGGGACTATGGCTACACCTTC. Translating gives CASRKDRSRDYGYTF.

The chain is built from TRBV28 and TRBJ1-2, with D tentatively TRBD1 (5 bases). The CDR3 contains 13 residues. Germline CDR1 reads MDHEN; CDR2 reads SYDVKM. V shed 8 bases and J shed 4 bases, with 14 bases lying between them. The CDR3 bases are TGTGCCAGCCGGGGGAACAGCTTCTATGGCTACACCTTC. It is translated as CASRGNSFYGYTF.

The gene calls are TRBV10-3 and TRBJ1-3, with D uncertain. The CDR3 contains 14 residues. Germline lookup yields CDR1 ENHRY and CDR2 SYGVKD. V was clipped by 7 bases and J by 0 bases, with 10 bases between them. CDR3 DNA sequence: TGTGCCATCACTCACGGGGTCTCTGGAAACACCATATATTTT. Protein: CAITHGVSGNTIYF.

The rearrangement joins TRBV19 to TRBJ1-2, with 9 positions matching TRBD1. CDR3 size: 15 residues. CDR1 LNHDA and CDR2 SQIVND come from the germline V gene (reference sequence). Trimming removed 5 bases from V and 6 bases from J; junction bases left unmatched: 10. DNA of the CDR3: TGTGCCAGTAGTTTCTTGGGACAGGGCACTCATGGCTACACCTTC. Its protein product is CASSFLGQGTHGYTF.

The chain carries TRBV5-1 and TRBJ1-2, with 8 bases aligning to TRBD1. Losses at the gene ends were 4 bases for V and 4 bases for J; bases not matched to a gene: 6. Germline V gene sequence: CDR1 SGHRS, CDR2 YFSETQ. There are 14 residues in the CDR3. CDR3 amino acids: CASSQWTGLYGYTF. CDR3 nucleotides: TGCGCCAGCAGCCAATGGACAGGGCTCTATGGCTACACCTTC.